These T cell receptor beta chains were read from a single sample in a study of human T cells and chemical hapten exposure. TCRdb independently ran MiXCR on the RACE reads; one entry per CDR3 protein. The table lists 300,000 to 450,000 distinct CDR3 sequences, 4.5% to 7% of them singletons. This specimen was whole blood, taken in connection with sensitization to the hapten diphenylcyclopropenone (DPC). The source is a woman between 18 and 30 years old with alopecia areata. Some clones in this sample may be carry-over from other donors' samples. Both conserved end residues are part of each CDR3. The order of the fields is V gene, J gene, CDR3 protein.

V: TRBV28
J: TRBJ1-5
CDR3: CASSPTGTPKVEPQHF

V: TRBV12-3/TRBV12-4
J: TRBJ1-5
CDR3: CASSFVWGGTERQPQHF

V: TRBV5-1
J: TRBJ2-5
CDR3: CASGSNGQLSQETQYF

V: TRBV5-1
J: TRBJ2-7
CDR3: CASSPGTTWVGEQYF

V: TRBV7-2
J: TRBJ1-1
CDR3: CASSNRVQTEAFF

V: TRBV20-1
J: TRBJ2-7
CDR3: CSAQVRGEQYF

V: TRBV9
J: TRBJ1-1
CDR3: CASSVGRSGSEAFF

V: TRBV20-1
J: TRBJ1-2
CDR3: CSARDQSYGYTF

V: TRBV3-1
J: TRBJ2-7
CDR3: CASSVSGPQIDYEQYF

V: TRBV6-6
J: TRBJ2-3
CDR3: CASITPGKRGGTDTQYF

V: TRBV19
J: TRBJ1-2
CDR3: CASSKLGNYGYTF

V: TRBV5-5
J: TRBJ2-5
CDR3: CASNDWTAAETQYF

V: TRBV7-2
J: TRBJ1-1
CDR3: CASSRMSTNTEAFF

V: TRBV20-1
J: TRBJ1-4
CDR3: CSARGTGYGLEKLFF